Included here is one T cell receptor (beta chain) sequence, with context. The antigen this receptor binds is unknown. Base quality data are lacking; no much larger clone is found one base away. The collaborating institutions used their own protocols to collect whole blood in K2EDTA tubes. For TCRbeta analysis, collaborators shipped samples as frozen whole blood, isolated PBMCs, or DNA extracted from either of those sample types. TCRbeta CDR3 regions were amplified from genomic DNA by means of the immunoSEQ Assay, a bias-controlled multiplex PCR. In the source study's methods: The number of nucleated cells in each sample was estimated by amplification of reference gene primers within the assay. To quantify the absolute abundance of each unique TCRbeta CDR3 rearrangement, sequence reads were collapsed and filtered. For each sample, productive Simpson clonality was calculated as the square root of Simpson's diversity index across productive rearrangements. TCRdb mirrors the immuneACCESS table, restricted to in-frame sequences. Some clones are absent from its copies; in checked studies, under half trace to an unresolved V gene, and the reason for the others is unknown. The V and J calls and clone size come from that table; D and trimming were worked out from the DNA. In all, the sample holds hundreds of thousands of clones, and around 82% of those were seen once. The ten largest clones add up to 2.5% to 3% of the sample.

Cut back by 2 bases and 3 bases, the V and J ends lie 16 bases apart. The CDR3 sequence holds 16 residues, the cysteine and phenylalanine included. Just CDR3 DNA is preserved here, 48 bases in frame from base 1. CDR1 and CDR2 are read off the germline V gene (reference sequence) as SGHAT and FQDESV. The source of the sample is a study of blood T cell repertoires in COVID-19 (dated by TCRdb to about 2020). Background on the whole study: Samples covering the acute and convalescent phases of COVID-19 were provided by collaborators in the United States, Italy and Spain. The samples were drawn from the first 160 participants of the ongoing ImmuneRACE study and from some 1,300 subjects provided by 6 global collaborators. Deeply sampled blood TCRbeta repertoires from subjects exposed to, actively infected with, or recovered from COVID-19 were included in the dataset. Where available, HLA class I and class II types were taken from metadata supplied by the sample provider and were not determined by assay-based typing. The repertoires were released in a freely available public database meant as a resource for research on the immune response to SARS-CoV-2. Sample metadata almost always included a de-identified subject ID, COVID-19 status, age in years and sex. The prospective study material was composed of cDNA or gDNA derived from T cells, B-cell-depleted T cells, or PBMCs.

Overall study results and their limits: Clinical and demographic metadata were provided uncurated, with the amount varying by source and participant.

The chain was built from TRBV11-1 and TRBJ1-1; the D gene is possibly TRBD1, with 6 bases matching. The sequenced material came from peripheral blood. The TCR comes from a woman between 35 and 50 years old with active or convalescent COVID-19. The base sequence is TGTGCCAGCAGCTTACTCGGACAGCCCCAGGACACTGAAGCTTTCTTT. It translates as CASSLLGQPQDTEAFF.